One sample yielded the 13 T cell receptor beta chains listed below, sequenced in a study of OX40 agonist ivuxolimab in advanced cancers. Profiling relied on immunoSEQ multiplex PCR, and the TCRdb table lists in-frame clones only, not all of them. The profile covers about 93,000 clones, with 85% to 95% appearing a single time and over 2% taken by the ten largest. This specimen consisted of CD4+ or CD8+ T cells sorted from blood, obtained in a trial of the OX40 agonist ivuxolimab. These receptors all come from an adult with an advanced solid tumor such as melanoma, head and neck, liver or kidney cancer.

The chain recombines TRBV7-2 with TRBJ2-7; D is tentatively TRBD1 or TRBD2 (5 bases each). CDR1 is SGHTA, CDR2 FQGNSA, per germline. Trimming took 3 bases from V and 9 from J, leaving 15 bases between them. This CDR3 is built from 13 residues. DNA for the CDR3: TGTGCCAGCAGCTTTGGGGGTAGATCGGGGCAGTACTTC. As protein: CASSFGGRSGQYF.

This sequence joins TRBV30 and TRBJ2-5; weak D call: TRBD2 (6 bases). Deletions cut 0 bases from V and 2 bases from J, with 13 bases between. The V gene's germline CDR1 is GTSNPN and CDR2 SVGIG (reference sequence). The CDR3 contains 15 residues. The CDR3 bases are TGTGCCTGGAGTGTGAGGAGGGGTCCACAAGAGACCCAGTACTTC. It specifies CAWSVRRGPQETQYF.

This rearrangement joins TRBV5-8 to TRBJ2-7; 9 positions agree with TRBD1. The V and J ends lost 0 bases and 0 bases, in that order; junction bases with no gene match: 1. CDR3 length equals 15 residues. Germline lookup yields CDR1 SGHTS and CDR2 YDEGEE. CDR3 in amino acids: CASSLAQGASYEQYF. In DNA, the CDR3 is TGTGCCAGCAGCTTGGCACAGGGGGCCTCCTACGAGCAGTACTTC. Variable domain in full (rest from reference TRBV5-8 and TRBJ2-7): EAGVTQSPTHLIKTRGQQATLRCSPISGHTSVYWYQQALGLGLQFLLWYDEGEERNRGNFPPRFSGRQFPNYSSELNVNALELEDSALYLCASSLAQGASYEQYFGPGTRLTVT.

This chain connects TRBV30 to TRBJ2-5, with TRBD2 matching over 10 bases. Germline loops: CDR1 GTSNPN, CDR2 SVGIG (reference sequence). V was clipped by 4 bases and J by 4 bases; unmatched bases: 9. The CDR3 contains 15 residues. The CDR3 DNA sequence: TGTGCCTGGACGGGGAGCGGGGGGGCCGGAGAGACCCAGTACTTC. Translating gives CAWTGSGGAGETQYF.

The rearrangement uses TRBV27 and TRBJ1-6, with D uncertain. CDR3 size: 18 residues. V was shortened by 1 base and J by 10 bases, with 23 bases between the two germline ends. Germline CDR1 is MNHEY and CDR2 is SMNVEV (reference sequence). The CDR3 loop reads CASSLYSRLPAPGSPLHF. The CDR3 DNA follows: TGTGCCAGCAGTTTATATAGCCGTTTACCCGCTCCGGGATCACCCCTCCACTTT.

This clone has only one observation. The CDR3: CAWSGPDGPRGYEQYF. The CDR3 DNA is TGTGCCTGGAGTGGACCCGATGGCCCTCGAGGCTACGAGCAGTACTTC. The chain carries TRBV30 and TRBJ2-7; D call uncertain. V dropped 1 base and J dropped 3 bases, with 19 bases sitting between them. The CDR3 is 16 amino acids. Germline CDR1 is GTSNPN and CDR2 is SVGIG (reference sequence).

The count of this clone is one. The J gene is TRBJ2-5, the V gene TRBV9; 11 bases line up with TRBD2. CDR1 is SGDLS, CDR2 YYNGEE, per germline. This CDR3 region has 14 residues. V lost 3 bases to trimming and J lost 2 bases; unmatched junction nucleotides: 0. Here the CDR3 DNA reads TGTGCCAGCAGCGGGACTAGCGGGCAAGAGACCCAGTACTTC. Protein: CASSGTSGQETQYF.

The V and J genes are TRBV27 and TRBJ2-1; tentatively, D is TRBD2 (6 bases). Germline loops: CDR1 MNHEY, CDR2 SMNVEV (reference sequence). V was clipped by 7 bases and J by 6 bases, with 10 bases between them. This CDR3 is built from 12 residues. The CDR3 nucleotides read TGTGCCAGCAAAACGGGAGCCAATGAGCAGTTCTTC. It encodes CASKTGANEQFF.

This clone appeared once. DNA of the CDR3: TGTGCCAGCAGCCCAATTCTAGCGGGAGCTTCCTACGAGCAGTACTTC. Translated: CASSPILAGASYEQYF. This chain links TRBV7-9 with TRBJ2-7; 10 bases are a match to TRBD2. Trimming cost V 5 bases and J 1 base; bases outside gene matches: 8. In germline, CDR1 is SEHNR, CDR2 FQNEAQ (reference sequence). The CDR3 consists of 16 residues.

Comment on this clone: Compared with germline, one end of the junction differs, possibly owing to a read error. This CDR3 is also generated by other DNA sequences in the sample. The gene calls are TRBV2 and TRBJ1-1, with 8 bases lining up with TRBD1. Germline loops: CDR1 SNHLY, CDR2 FYNNEI. This CDR3 has 14 amino acids. CDR3 loop: CASSGTAGGTEAFF. For the CDR3, the DNA is TGTGCCAGCAGTGGGACTGCAGGGGGCACTGAGGCTTTCTTT.

In this sample, this clone turned up once. This chain joins TRBV5-6 and TRBJ1-2, with D perhaps TRBD1 (5 bases). Germline CDR1 reads SGHDT; CDR2 reads YYEEEE. This CDR3 has 13 residues. V dropped 5 bases and J dropped 5 bases, with 13 bases sitting between them. The CDR3 spells CASSTGTTYGYTF. The CDR3 nucleotides are TGTGCCAGCAGTACCGGGACGACTTATGGCTACACCTTC.

The chain joins TRBV19 to TRBJ2-7; tentative D call: TRBD2 (6 bases). Germline V gives CDR1 LNHDA, CDR2 SQIVND (reference sequence). V shed 7 bases and J shed 5 bases, with 12 bases lying between them. The CDR3 totals 12 residues. CDR3 sequence (DNA): TGTGCCAGTATCGGGGGTGCCCACGAGCAGTACTTC. This encodes CASIGGAHEQYF.

The chain employs TRBV18 and TRBJ2-6, with a weak D call TRBD1 (6 bases). The CDR3 has 16 amino acids. The germline CDR1 and CDR2 sequences are KGHSH and LQKENI. Trimming removed 3 bases at V and 0 bases at J, with 9 bases between. The CDR3 DNA reads TGTGCCAGCTCACCCTCCAGGGGCTCTGGGGCCAACGTCCTGACTTTC. Its translation: CASSPSRGSGANVLTF.